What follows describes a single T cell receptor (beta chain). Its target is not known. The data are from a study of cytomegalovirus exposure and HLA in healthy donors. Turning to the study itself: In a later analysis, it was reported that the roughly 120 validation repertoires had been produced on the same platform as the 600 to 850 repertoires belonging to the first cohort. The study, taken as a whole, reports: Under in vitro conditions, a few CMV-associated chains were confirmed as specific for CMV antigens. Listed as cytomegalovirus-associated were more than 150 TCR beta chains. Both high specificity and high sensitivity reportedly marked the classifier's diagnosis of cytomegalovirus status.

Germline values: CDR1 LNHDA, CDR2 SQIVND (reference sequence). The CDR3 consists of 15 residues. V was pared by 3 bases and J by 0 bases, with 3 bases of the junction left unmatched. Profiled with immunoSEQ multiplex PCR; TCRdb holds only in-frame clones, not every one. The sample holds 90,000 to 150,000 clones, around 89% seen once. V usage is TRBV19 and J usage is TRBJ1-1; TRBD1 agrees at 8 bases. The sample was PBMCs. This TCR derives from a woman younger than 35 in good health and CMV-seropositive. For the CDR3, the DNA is TGTGCCAGTAGTATTGGACAGGGATTGAACACTGAAGCTTTCTTT. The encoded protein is CASSIGQGLNTEAFF.